Sequencing of this T cell receptor beta chain was carried out in a study of T-cell memory formation after mild COVID-19. In the study overall: Clusters were largely donor specific. Notes on the study in general: Clones contracting over day 15 to 85 were CD4/CD8 balanced, with later expanders leaning CD4+. The finding that pre-infection memory included some responding clones suggested that cross-reactive memory joined.

TCRdb independently ran MiXCR on the 5' RACE reads; one entry per CDR3 protein. The data hold about 100,000 distinct CDR3 sequences, with over 8.5% observed a single time. The ends lost 7 bases at V and 7 bases at J; junction bases unmatched: 5. The CDR3 contains 14 residues. Germline CDR1 reads GTSNPN; CDR2 reads SVGIG (reference sequence). This clonotype was found a few times. Its antigen remains unidentified. The clonotype originates from a man aged 18-30 years who had mild COVID-19 (a few samples of this study predate the infection). Cell type and time point are not known. The material sequenced was PBMCs or a T cell subset sorted from them (not recorded which). The chain carries TRBV30 and TRBJ2-1; 15 bases line up with TRBD2. CDR3 in amino acids: CASDGLAGGNEQFF. The DNA for the CDR3 is TGTGCCTCTGATGGACTAGCGGGGGGGAATGAGCAGTTCTTC.